This is a list of T cell receptor beta chains from one sample in a study of HIV-infected children after antiretroviral therapy interruption. TCRdb re-analysed the 3' RACE reads in MiXCR, keeping a single row per CDR3 protein. Among around 15,000 distinct CDR3 sequences listed, 3% to 3.5% were seen once. The starting material was CD45RO+ CD8+ T cells from PBMCs, pooled from several time points, obtained from a donor given antiretroviral therapy, either interrupted or continuous. The receptors were gathered from a pool of human donors with HIV. Both conserved end residues are part of each CDR3. The D gene is left open where the match is weak. Not every row has a clone size; where given, it reads once, few, many or a size class.

clone_size,j_call,v_call,d_call,cdr3_aa,cdr3_nt
few,TRBJ2-3,TRBV13,-,CASSSGLASGTDTQYF,TGTGCCAGCAGCTCGGGGTTGGCTAGCGGCACAGATACGCAGTATTTT
-,TRBJ2-6,TRBV6-7,-,CASRTDGSGANVLTF,TGTGCCAGCAGAACGGACGGCTCTGGGGCCAACGTCCTGACTTTC
medium-sized,TRBJ2-1,TRBV6-4,TRBD2,CASSDSSGGANEQFF,TGTGCCAGCAGTGACTCTAGCGGGGGGGCCAATGAGCAGTTCTTC
-,TRBJ2-3,TRBV7-9,-,CASSSITDTQYF,TGTGCCAGCAGCTCCATCACAGATACGCAGTATTTT
-,TRBJ2-7,TRBV4-1,TRBD1,CASSQASPGQISYEQYF,TGCGCCAGCAGCCAAGCTTCACCGGGACAGATCTCCTACGAGCAGTACTTC
many,TRBJ2-1,TRBV5-4,TRBD1,CASSSGQGNEQFF,TGTGCCAGCAGCTCCGGACAGGGGAACGAGCAGTTCTTC
many,TRBJ1-5,TRBV2,TRBD1,CASRAGTAINQPQHF,TGTGCCAGCAGGGCCGGGACAGCGATCAATCAGCCCCAGCATTTT
-,TRBJ2-2,TRBV5-1,TRBD1,CASSWTGGILDTGELFF,TGCGCCAGCAGCTGGACAGGGGGCATTCTGGACACCGGGGAGCTGTTTTTT
medium-sized,TRBJ2-3,TRBV27,-,CASSLVGGPDTQYF,TGTGCCAGCAGTTTGGTAGGTGGGCCAGATACGCAGTATTTT
many,TRBJ2-7,TRBV27,TRBD2,CASRYLASGAGEQYF,TGTGCCAGCAGATACCTAGCTAGCGGGGCCGGCGAGCAGTACTTC
many,TRBJ2-2,TRBV7-9,-,CASSSTNTGELFF,TGTGCCAGCAGCTCCACGAACACCGGGGAGCTGTTTTTT
-,TRBJ2-7,TRBV28,-,CASSLLHVNYEQYF,TGTGCCAGCAGTTTGCTCCACGTCAACTACGAGCAGTACTTC
-,TRBJ2-7,TRBV6-1,TRBD1,CASSEAGQGGVEQYF,TGTGCCAGCAGTGAAGCGGGACAGGGTGGTGTGGAGCAGTACTTC
many,TRBJ1-2,TRBV5-1,-,CASSPEDVPSYTF,TGCGCCAGCAGCCCGGAGGACGTCCCATCCTACACCTTC
many,TRBJ2-3,TRBV20-1,TRBD2,CSARDLGTSVSTDTQYF,TGCAGTGCTAGAGATCTCGGGACTAGCGTGAGCACAGATACGCAGTATTTT
many,TRBJ2-1,TRBV24-1,-,CATSDLSSDYNEQFF,TGTGCCACCAGTGACCTCTCTAGCGACTACAATGAGCAGTTCTTC
many,TRBJ1-1,TRBV4-2,-,CASSPRDVASGEAFF,TGTGCCAGCAGCCCGCGGGACGTCGCGTCAGGTGAAGCTTTCTTT
-,TRBJ2-7,TRBV27,-,CASSLTYTTYEQYF,TGTGCCAGCAGTTTGACATACACCACCTACGAGCAGTACTTC
medium-sized,TRBJ2-1,TRBV6-2/TRBV6-3,TRBD2,CASSYQRGGYDEQFF,TGTGCCAGCAGTTACCAACGGGGGGGCTACGATGAGCAGTTCTTC
medium-sized,TRBJ2-3,TRBV6-5,-,CASSSGQSTDTQYF,TGTGCCAGCAGTAGCGGACAGAGCACAGATACGCAGTATTTT
many,TRBJ2-7,TRBV28,-,CASSRWYKAYEQYF,TGTGCCAGCAGTCGGTGGTACAAGGCCTACGAGCAGTACTTC
medium-sized,TRBJ2-1,TRBV20-1,TRBD1,CSARDTRQGTNEQFF,TGCAGTGCTAGAGATACGCGACAGGGGACGAATGAGCAGTTCTTC
many,TRBJ2-1,TRBV6-1,TRBD1,CASSGGQGGYNEQFF,TGTGCCAGCAGTGGGGGACAGGGGGGATACAATGAGCAGTTCTTC
many,TRBJ1-1,TRBV27,-,CATEDRARGQPNTEAFF,TGTGCCACCGAAGACCGAGCCCGGGGTCAGCCAAACACTGAAGCTTTCTTT
many,TRBJ2-7,TRBV6-4,TRBD1,CATSDPDRGNEQYF,TGTGCCACCAGTGACCCCGACAGGGGCAACGAGCAGTACTTC
many,TRBJ2-5,TRBV27,-,CASSFRECQGKYQETQYF,TGTGCCAGCAGTTTTCGGGAATGTCAGGGCAAGTACCAAGAGACCCAGTACTTC
-,TRBJ2-3,TRBV4-1,TRBD1,CASSRDRGSDTQYF,TGCGCCAGCAGCCGGGACAGGGGGTCAGATACGCAGTATTTT
many,TRBJ2-7,TRBV7-3,TRBD1,CASSWTQGGEQYF,TGTGCCAGCAGCTGGACACAGGGGGGCGAGCAGTACTTC
many,TRBJ2-3,TRBV11-1,TRBD2,CASSLHTGGSDTQYF,TGTGCCAGCAGCTTACATACGGGGGGATCAGATACGCAGTATTTT
many,TRBJ2-5,TRBV20-1,TRBD1,CSARDVGQGIETQYF,TGCAGTGCTAGAGATGTGGGACAGGGGATAGAGACCCAGTACTTC
many,TRBJ2-2,TRBV28,-,CASMPGWVERNTGELFF,TGTGCCAGCATGCCGGGGTGGGTAGAGAGGAACACCGGGGAGCTGTTTTTT
many,TRBJ1-5,TRBV13,-,CASSLFNQPQHF,TGTGCCAGCAGCTTGTTCAATCAGCCCCAGCATTTT
many,TRBJ2-2,TRBV4-3,TRBD1,CASSWTGADTGELFF,TGCGCCAGCAGCTGGACAGGGGCTGACACCGGGGAGCTGTTTTTT
few,TRBJ2-3,TRBV6-6,-,CASSLADTQYF,TGTGCCAGCAGTTTGGCAGATACGCAGTATTTT
many,TRBJ1-2,TRBV11-3,-,CATTDDRGPPYGYTF,TGTGCCACCACGGATGATAGAGGGCCACCCTATGGCTACACCTTC
many,TRBJ1-6,TRBV6-1,TRBD1,CASSEPGTVGAPLHF,TGTGCCAGCAGTGAACCGGGGACAGTTGGCGCACCCCTCCACTTT
many,TRBJ1-6,TRBV10-3,TRBD1,CAIRETGGNSPLHF,TGTGCCATCAGGGAGACAGGGGGGAATTCACCCCTCCACTTT
many,TRBJ2-2,TRBV6-4,-,CASSGQPGDTGELFF,TGTGCCAGCAGTGGACAGCCGGGGGACACCGGGGAGCTGTTTTTT
many,TRBJ2-2,TRBV24-1,TRBD1,CATSDLDRVSGSDGSDTGELFF,TGTGCCACCAGTGACTTGGACAGGGTCAGCGGGTCAGACGGGTCAGACACCGGGGAGCTGTTTTTT
many,TRBJ2-1,TRBV10-1,TRBD1,CATEPGTADYNEQFF,TGCGCCACCGAGCCCGGGACAGCAGACTACAATGAGCAGTTCTTC
many,TRBJ2-1,TRBV5-4,-,CASSLSEAPEQFF,TGTGCCAGCAGCTTGTCAGAGGCACCCGAGCAGTTCTTC
many,TRBJ2-7,TRBV5-1,-,CASSLCGAEEQYF,TGCGCCAGCAGCTTGTGTGGGGCAGAGGAGCAGTACTTC
large,TRBJ2-6,TRBV7-9,-,CASSLASGEGAGANVLTF,TGTGCCAGCAGCTTAGCATCGGGGGAGGGGGCTGGGGCCAACGTCCTGACTTTC
many,TRBJ2-2,TRBV6-4,-,CASRTGEDTGELFF,TGTGCCAGCAGAACAGGGGAGGACACCGGGGAGCTGTTTTTT
many,TRBJ2-7,TRBV2,-,CASSDRGALGVF,TGTGCCAGCAGTGACAGGGGGGCCCTGGGTGTGTTC
-,TRBJ2-7,TRBV4-3,TRBD1,CASSTGQPSSYEQYF,TGCGCCAGCAGCACGGGACAGCCGAGCTCCTACGAGCAGTACTTC
many,TRBJ2-7,TRBV7-7,TRBD2,CASSLAYRLAGDGSYEQYF,TGTGCCAGCAGCTTAGCTTACAGACTAGCGGGCGACGGCTCCTACGAGCAGTACTTC
many,TRBJ2-1,TRBV4-3,TRBD2,CASSQGSGGPLAEQFF,TGCGCCAGCAGCCAAGGTTCGGGGGGGCCACTAGCCGAGCAGTTCTTC
many,TRBJ2-7,TRBV7-8,-,CASSLSYEQYF,TGTGCCAGCAGCCTTAGCTACGAGCAGTACTTC
many,TRBJ1-1,TRBV11-2,-,CASSPWASTEAFF,TGTGCCAGCAGCCCTTGGGCAAGCACTGAAGCTTTCTTT
many,TRBJ2-7,TRBV28,-,CASRRTIMSEQYF,TGTGCCAGCCGGAGGACCATAATGAGCGAGCAGTACTTC
few,TRBJ1-6,TRBV6-1,TRBD1,CASEGTGGSPLHF,TGTGCCAGCGAGGGGACAGGGGGGTCACCCCTCCACTTT
-,TRBJ2-6,TRBV4-1,TRBD1,CTSSQGQAYSGANVLTF,TGCACCAGCAGCCAAGGACAGGCCTACTCTGGGGCCAACGTCCTGACTTTC
medium-sized,TRBJ2-5,TRBV7-2,TRBD2,CASSSGTSPWETQYF,TGTGCCAGCAGCTCCGGGACTAGCCCCTGGGAGACCCAGTACTTC
-,TRBJ2-7,TRBV28,TRBD1,CASSSWTGSSYEQYF,TGTGCCAGCAGTTCCTGGACAGGGTCCTCCTACGAGCAGTACTTC
many,TRBJ2-3,TRBV7-2,TRBD1,CASSLRDRVLGQYF,TGTGCCAGCAGCTTACGGGACAGGGTATTAGGGCAGTATTTT
many,TRBJ2-7,TRBV10-3,-,CAISGQYEQYF,TGTGCCATCAGTGGCCAATACGAGCAGTACTTC
many,TRBJ2-7,TRBV12-3/TRBV12-4,-,CASSPSRIYEQYF,TGTGCCAGCAGCCCTTCAAGGATCTACGAGCAGTACTTC
many,TRBJ2-3,TRBV28,TRBD2,CASSLPTSGEAWGPVGSPDTQYF,TGTGCCAGCAGTTTACCGACTAGCGGGGAGGCTTGGGGGCCGGTTGGGTCCCCAGATACGCAGTATTTT